This entry lists 21 T cell receptor beta chains sequenced from one sample in a study of CD8 T cells in ankylosing spondylitis. One entry per CDR3 protein results from TCRdb running MiXCR on the 5' RACE reads. The sample yields about 240,000 distinct CDR3 sequences, 8.6% seen once. The sample taken for sequencing was blood, either unsorted or a sorted T cell fraction (not recorded which). These receptors were collected from a male donor with ankylosing spondylitis or in good health (not recorded which).

There are many counts of this clonotype. The chain links TRBV20-1 to TRBJ2-5; D is unclear. Trimming took 0 bases from V and 2 from J, leaving 16 bases between them. Germline-derived CDR1 and CDR2 are DFQATT and SNEGSKA (reference sequence). The CDR3 sequence is 16 residues long. CDR3 sequence (DNA): TGCAGTGCTAGAGATGAAGGGCCCCCATGGCAAGAGACCCAGTACTTC. Its translation is CSARDEGPPWQETQYF.

This clonotype was observed at least ten times. This chain links TRBV12-3 or TRBV12-4 with TRBJ2-2, with 10 bases matching TRBD2. CDR3 size: 16 residues. V dropped 6 bases and J dropped 7; count of bases not matched to a gene: 11. The CDR3 loop is CASSPASGRRFGELFF. As DNA, the CDR3 is TGTGCCAGCAGCCCCGCTAGCGGGAGAAGGTTCGGGGAGCTGTTTTTT.

In this sample, this clonotype turned up many times. The V call is TRBV24-1, the J call TRBJ2-3; 12 bases fit TRBD2. The CDR3 is made up of 13 amino acids. Germline V lookup: CDR1 KGHDR, CDR2 SFDVKD. The V and J ends lost 9 bases and 4 bases, in that order; junction bases with no gene match: 1. In DNA form, the CDR3 reads TGTGCCACCGGGACTAGCGGGTCAGATACGCAGTATTTT. This sequence encodes CATGTSGSDTQYF.

This clonotype appeared many times. The rearrangement joins TRBV4-3 to TRBJ2-2; TRBD2 matches 9 bases. Germline V gives CDR1 LGHNA, CDR2 YSLEER. The CDR3 contains 16 residues. The J segment lost 3 bases and the V segment lost 2 bases, leaving 4 bases of the junction unmatched. CDR3 DNA sequence: TGCGCCAGCAGCCAATTTAGCGGGGGAGACACCGGGGAGCTGTTTTTT. Translation gives CASSQFSGGDTGELFF.

The genes are TRBV3-1 and TRBJ2-2, with D tentatively TRBD1 or TRBD2 (5 bases each). Germline-derived CDR1 and CDR2 are LGHDT and YNNKEL (reference sequence). V was trimmed by 4 bases and J by 6 bases, leaving 9 bases between them. CDR3 length equals 13 residues. The CDR3 protein is CASSLQGPGELFF. The CDR3 coding sequence is TGTGCCAGCAGCCTCCAGGGACCCGGGGAGCTGTTTTTT.

This clonotype has a count of ten or more. The V gene is TRBV6-4, the J gene TRBJ2-2; a weak D match, TRBD1 (5 bases). V was clipped by 10 bases and J by 7 bases, with 16 bases between them. Germline CDR1 reads MRHNA; CDR2 reads SNTAGT. The CDR3 contains 13 residues. CDR3 nucleotide sequence: TGTGCCACCGCAGACAGAGTAAACGGGGAGCTGTTTTTT. Amino acid sequence: CATADRVNGELFF.

This clonotype was counted between two and nine times. The rearrangement joins TRBV20-1 to TRBJ2-1; the match to TRBD2 covers 8 bases. Germline values: CDR1 DFQATT, CDR2 SNEGSKA (reference sequence). The CDR3 runs 13 residues. With V trimmed by 6 bases and J by 4 bases, 5 bases remained unmatched. The CDR3: CSAAGLAYNEQFF. The CDR3 nucleotides read TGCAGTGCCGCTGGACTAGCTTACAATGAGCAGTTCTTC.

This clonotype occurred many times. One end of the junction is discordant with germline, which a read error may explain. The chain recombines TRBV10-2 with TRBJ1-2; no reliable D call. This CDR3 has 12 amino acids. Germline V lookup: CDR1 WSHSY, CDR2 SAAADI. CDR3 DNA: TGCGCCAGCAGTGACCGCGATCAGCCCTTTGCCTTC. This gives the protein CASSDRDQPFAF.

This chain connects TRBV28 to TRBJ1-5; possible D gene TRBD1, 5 bases. The V and J ends lost 7 bases and 0 bases respectively, with 22 bases between them. Germline values: CDR1 MDHEN, CDR2 SYDVKM. This CDR3 is built from 18 residues. The CDR3 is CASNLGDGGRYSNQPQHF. CDR3 sequence (DNA): TGTGCCAGCAACCTAGGGGACGGCGGGCGGTATAGCAATCAGCCCCAGCATTTT.

The J gene is TRBJ2-1, the V gene TRBV27; the D call may be TRBD1 or TRBD2 (5 bases each). CDR1 and CDR2 (germline): MNHEY, SMNVEV (reference sequence). The CDR3 loop spans 17 amino acids. The ends were cut back, 2 bases at V and 0 bases at J, with 14 bases in the middle. The CDR3 nucleotides are TGTGCCAGCAGTTTAAACGGGGCCCTCAGCTCCTACAATGAGCAGTTCTTC. This codes for CASSLNGALSSYNEQFF.

This clonotype was detected many times. This chain links TRBV29-1 with TRBJ1-4; a weak D match, TRBD1 (5 bases). The CDR3 covers 11 residues. Trimming removed 4 bases at V and 7 bases at J, with 7 bases between. Per germline, CDR1 SQVTM and CDR2 ANQGSEA. For the CDR3, the DNA is TGCAGCGTTGGGGGACGTGAAAAACTGTTTTTT. Amino acids: CSVGGREKLFF.

There are many counts of this clonotype. This sequence joins TRBV20-1 and TRBJ2-2; 8 bases line up with TRBD2. Per the germline V gene, CDR1 is DFQATT and CDR2 is SNEGSKA (reference sequence). V gave up 3 bases and J gave up 5 bases; unmatched junction bases: 5. The CDR3 totals 14 residues. The CDR3 loop reads CSASGGAGTGELFF. The CDR3 DNA reads TGCAGTGCTAGCGGGGGGGCCGGGACCGGGGAGCTGTTTTTT.

The chain joins TRBV7-9 to TRBJ2-7, with 7 bases that match TRBD2. The CDR3 runs to 15 residues. Germline V gene lookup returns CDR1 SEHNR and CDR2 FQNEAQ (reference sequence). V lost 5 bases to trimming and J lost 1 base; unmatched junction nucleotides: 8. The CDR3 spells CASSRGLAESYEQYF. Written as DNA, the CDR3 is TGTGCCAGCAGCCGTGGGCTAGCGGAGTCCTACGAGCAGTACTTC.

This clonotype was detected many times. The rearrangement uses TRBV10-3 and TRBJ2-5; possibly TRBD2 for D (6 bases). The germline V gene encodes CDR1 ENHRY and CDR2 SYGVKD. V dropped 4 bases and J dropped 0 bases, with 6 bases sitting between them. CDR3 length: 13 residues. The CDR3 sequence is CAISGTNQETQYF. CDR3 bases: TGTGCCATCAGTGGGACTAACCAAGAGACCCAGTACTTC.

There are a few counts of this clonotype. The rearrangement joins TRBV7-9 to TRBJ2-2; 8 positions match TRBD1. The CDR3 totals 16 residues. Germline CDR1 SEHNR, CDR2 FQNEAQ (reference sequence). V was clipped by 2 bases and J by 0 bases; unmatched bases: 2. CDR3 in amino acids: CASSLQGASNTGELFF. CDR3 in DNA: TGTGCCAGCAGCTTACAGGGGGCCTCGAACACCGGGGAGCTGTTTTTT.

This clonotype was found a few times. The chain carries TRBV5-6 and TRBJ2-6; possibly TRBD1 or TRBD2 for D (5 bases each). Trimming left V 4 bases short and J 4 bases short, with 12 bases between. This CDR3 contains 15 residues. Looked up from germline, CDR1 is SGHDT and CDR2 is YYEEEE. CDR3 nucleotide sequence: TGTGCCAGCAGCCGGGGCCGAACCGGGGCCAACGTCCTGACTTTC. This codes for CASSRGRTGANVLTF.

About this clonotype itself: A much larger clone lies one base from this, so it may be a read error. The chain links TRBV5-5 to TRBJ2-3; 7 bases line up with TRBD1. The V gene end was trimmed by 0 bases and the J gene end by 4 bases; junction bases not matched to a gene: 5. This CDR3 spans 15 amino acids. Germline assignment: CDR1 SGHKS and CDR2 YYEKEE (reference sequence). CDR3 loop: CASSLEQGIPDTQYF. The CDR3 DNA follows: TGTGCCAGCAGCTTGGAACAGGGGATTCCAGATACGCAGTATTTT.

This clonotype was detected only a few times. The chain carries TRBV30 and TRBJ2-3; 7 positions agree with TRBD2. Unmatched junction bases numbered 11, after V lost 4 bases and J lost 1 base. This CDR3 comprises 16 residues. CDR1 and CDR2 from the germline V gene are GTSNPN and SVGIG (reference sequence). For the CDR3, the DNA is TGTGCCTGGAACAGTCAGAGCGCGGGAGGCACAGATACGCAGTATTTT. Amino acid sequence: CAWNSQSAGGTDTQYF.

This clonotype was recorded at least ten times. V is TRBV29-1 and J is TRBJ2-1; no reliable D call. Germline V CDR1 and CDR2: SQVTM, ANQGSEA. The CDR3 is 16 residues long. Trimming stripped 4 bases from V and 4 bases from J, with 20 bases between. The CDR3, as DNA: TGCAGCGTTGGTAAGGTCCTCTCCATTAGATACAATGAGCAGTTCTTC. This translates into CSVGKVLSIRYNEQFF.

This clonotype was picked up many times. The chain has TRBV20-1 and TRBJ2-3, with a weak D call TRBD2 (7 bases). The CDR3 sequence is 14 residues long. Germline V lookup: CDR1 DFQATT, CDR2 SNEGSKA (reference sequence). V lost 3 bases, J lost 4 bases, and 14 bases lay in between. The CDR3 DNA sequence: TGCAGTGCTAGTTCCCCGGGGGGCGCAGATACGCAGTATTTT. This sequence encodes CSASSPGGADTQYF.

At least ten counts were recorded for this clonotype. The chain uses TRBV20-1 and TRBJ1-5; D uncertain. The CDR3 is 14 residues long. Germline V gene data show CDR1 as DFQATT and CDR2 as SNEGSKA (reference sequence). Trimming removed 5 bases from V and 7 bases from J, with 18 bases in between. The CDR3 reads CSASIAGPGQPQHF. CDR3 DNA sequence: TGCAGTGCTTCCATTGCTGGTCCGGGGCAGCCCCAGCATTTT.